This T cell receptor (beta chain) is drawn from a study of blood T cells in healthy people across ages. This clonotype occurred once. Its cognate antigen is unknown. Study-wide results and caveats: Compared with aged donors, long-lived donors showed fewer expanded clones, suggesting selection. There was a strong correlation between TCR beta diversity and naive T cell percentage.

Alongside a J-beta primer mix, a sample-barcoded 5' primer served in a second PCR lasting about 7 to 11 cycles. Sequencing recovered at least 2.5 million CDR3-containing paired-end reads from each sample. TCRdb passed the 5' RACE reads through MiXCR, listing each CDR3 protein once. The sample lists about 570,000 distinct CDR3 sequences; roughly a quarter were seen once. The CDR3 is 15 amino acids. The ends lost 3 bases at V and 7 bases at J; junction bases unmatched: 5. CDR1 MNHGY and CDR2 SVAAGI come from the germline V gene. The specimen sequenced was blood. The chain has TRBV6-9 and TRBJ2-1; 11 nucleotides agree with TRBD2. The clonotype comes from a woman aged 70-85 years in good health. CDR3 residues: CASSYQLAGANEQFF. DNA for the CDR3: TGTGCCAGCAGTTACCAACTAGCGGGGGCAAATGAGCAGTTCTTC.